These 26 T cell receptor beta chains were all obtained from the same sample, sequenced in a study of cytomegalovirus exposure and HLA in healthy donors (dated 2017 in TCRdb). The method was the immunoSEQ multiplex PCR assay. The multiplex PCR relied on a mix of 60 forward primers for TCR Vbeta segments and 13 reverse primers for TCR Jbeta segments. Imported from immuneACCESS, the table was reduced by TCRdb to in-frame sequences with V and J called. These copies leave out some clones; in studies compared against another copy, an unresolved V gene accounts for under half, and the cause of the remainder is not known. This sample comprises over 150,000 clones, 77% of them detected only once. The ten largest account for approximately 1.5% of the sample. Sequenced input: PBMCs. The receptors stem from a woman in her thirties in good health and CMV-seropositive.

This clone has just a few counts. The chain is built from TRBV7-2 and TRBJ1-3, with a weak D call TRBD1 (6 bases). This CDR3 is built from 14 residues. Between the trimmed V and J ends, which lost 2 bases and 3 bases, there was a span of 8 bases. Germline V gives CDR1 SGHTA, CDR2 FQGNSA. This CDR3 is CASSLHRDGNTIYF. CDR3 bases: TGTGCCAGCAGCTTACACAGGGATGGAAACACCATATATTTT. Filled out from reference TRBV7-2 and TRBJ1-3, the complete variable domain reads GAGVSQSPSNKVTEKGKDVELRCDPISGHTALYWYRQSLGQGLEFLIYFQGNSAPDKSGLPSDRFSAERTGGSVSTLTIQRTQQEDSAVYLCASSLHRDGNTIYFGEGSWLTVV.

V gene TRBV6-5 combines with J gene TRBJ2-5; maybe TRBD2 (5 bases). This CDR3 is built from 15 residues. The germline V and J ends were trimmed by 2 bases and 3 bases, with 13 bases remaining between them. Germline V gene lookup returns CDR1 MNHEY and CDR2 SVGAGI. The CDR3 is CASSYDGIHEETQYF. CDR3 coding DNA: TGTGCCAGCAGTTACGACGGGATTCATGAAGAGACCCAGTACTTC.

This clone has only a few counts. The rearrangement uses TRBV6-1 and TRBJ2-3, with a weak D call TRBD2 (7 bases). V lost 11 bases and J 3 bases, leaving 15 bases between the germline ends. The CDR3 sequence is 13 residues long. The germline V gene has CDR1 MNHNS and CDR2 SASEGT. The chain's CDR3 is CAAGGPETDTQYF. In nucleotides, the CDR3 is TGTGCCGCCGGGGGGCCCGAGACAGATACGCAGTATTTT.

The chain uses TRBV29-1 and TRBJ2-3; the match to TRBD2 covers 7 bases. Germline CDR1 and CDR2: SQVTM and ANQGSEA. The V segment lost 4 bases and the J segment 6 bases; nucleotides outside the gene matches: 16. CDR3 length: 16 amino acids. The CDR3 region has the DNA TGCAGCGTTGTTGGTAGCCTAGCGGTTAGGAGGGATACGCAGTATTTT. Its translation: CSVVGSLAVRRDTQYF.

The chain recombines TRBV9 with TRBJ1-2, with 9 bases identical to TRBD1. The V and J ends lost 3 bases and 6 bases, in that order; junction bases with no gene match: 3. The CDR3 sequence is 13 residues long. Germline V gives CDR1 SGDLS, CDR2 YYNGEE. Here the CDR3 reads CASSEGQGDGYTF. CDR3 sequence (DNA): TGTGCCAGCAGCGAGGGACAGGGCGATGGCTACACCTTC.

The V gene is TRBV11-3, the J gene TRBJ2-5; maybe TRBD2 (6 bases). Germline assignment: CDR1 SGHNT and CDR2 YENEEA. Trimming removed 1 base from V and 4 bases from J, with 16 bases in between. CDR3 length: 16 amino acids. Written as DNA, the CDR3 is TGTGCCAGCAGCTTAGGCCGCTCGGGAGACGGAGAGACCCAGTACTTC. As protein: CASSLGRSGDGETQYF.

V is TRBV7-9 and J is TRBJ1-2; 7 nucleotides align to TRBD1. Trimming removed 2 bases from V and 4 bases from J; junction bases left unmatched: 7. This CDR3 has 15 amino acids. Germline CDR1 and CDR2: SEHNR and FQNEAQ (reference sequence). DNA for the CDR3: TGTGCCAGCAGCTTATTGCAGGGGGGCCCCTATGGCTACACCTTC. It encodes CASSLLQGGPYGYTF.

The chain employs TRBV5-1 and TRBJ2-5; the D gene is possibly TRBD1 (5 bases). The V gene lost 0 bases and the J gene lost 2 bases, with 11 bases spanning the gap. Germline lookup yields CDR1 SGHRS and CDR2 YFSETQ. CDR3 length: 15 residues. CDR3 coding DNA: TGCGCCAGCAGCTTGGCAGGGTTCCCTCAAGAGACCCAGTACTTC. Translating gives CASSLAGFPQETQYF.

The chain employs TRBV4-1 and TRBJ2-4, with 8 bases fitting TRBD1. CDR3 length: 12 amino acids. CDR1 MGHRA and CDR2 YSYEKL come from the germline V gene. J lost 13 bases, V lost 1 base, and 3 bases had no gene match. The CDR3 sequence is CASSQGRDRQYF. The CDR3 bases are TGCGCCAGCAGCCAAGGCCGGGACAGGCAGTACTTC.

The V and J genes are TRBV6-1 and TRBJ1-1; D ambiguous. The CDR3 runs to 13 residues. CDR1 MNHNS and CDR2 SASEGT come from the germline V gene. V was cut by 7 bases and J by 1 base, with 10 bases left in between. CDR3 sequence reads: CASIPAGNTEAFF. The CDR3 DNA follows: TGTGCCAGCATTCCGGCGGGGAACACTGAAGCTTTCTTT.

A single count supports this clone. This chain connects TRBV2 to TRBJ2-7; D unresolved. The V end was cut by 1 base, the J end by 0 bases, with 10 bases between. This CDR3 region has 15 residues. The germline V gene has CDR1 SNHLY and CDR2 FYNNEI. The CDR3: CASSEEVWSSYEQYF. The DNA for the CDR3 is TGTGCCAGCAGTGAAGAGGTGTGGAGCTCCTACGAGCAGTACTTC.

The chain links TRBV27 to TRBJ2-7; 12 nucleotides agree with TRBD1. The J segment lost 7 bases and the V segment lost 0 bases, leaving 7 bases of the junction unmatched. Looked up from germline, CDR1 is MNHEY and CDR2 is SMNVEV (reference sequence). CDR3 size: 16 residues. The CDR3, as DNA: TGTGCCAGCAGTTTATCAGGGACAGGGGGCTCGGGAGAGCAGTACTTC. It is translated as CASSLSGTGGSGEQYF.

This sequence joins TRBV5-1 and TRBJ2-3, with 10 bases aligning to TRBD2. CDR1 and CDR2 from the germline V gene are SGHRS and YFSETQ. V gave up 7 bases and J gave up 3 bases; unmatched junction bases: 5. This CDR3 comprises 14 residues. CDR3 sequence reads: CASEAGGPTDTQYF. CDR3 coding DNA: TGCGCCAGCGAAGCGGGAGGGCCGACAGATACGCAGTATTTT.

The genes are TRBV6-4 and TRBJ1-2; D is undetermined. Germline lookup yields CDR1 MRHNA and CDR2 SNTAGT. V was trimmed by 0 bases and J by 6 bases, leaving 14 bases between them. The CDR3 totals 15 residues. The CDR3 DNA reads as TGTGCCAGCAGTGACTCGATATTGAGTAGCGATGGCTACACCTTC. Its protein is CASSDSILSSDGYTF.

This chain connects TRBV28 to TRBJ1-2; 8 bases are a match to TRBD1. The germline V gene has CDR1 MDHEN and CDR2 SYDVKM. V was clipped by 6 bases and J by 4 bases; unmatched bases: 4. This CDR3 contains 13 residues. CDR3 in DNA: TGTGCCAGCAGGAAGGGACAGGCCTATGGCTACACCTTC. It specifies CASRKGQAYGYTF.

J is TRBJ1-3 and V is TRBV27; the match to TRBD1 covers 9 bases. Per germline, CDR1 MNHEY and CDR2 SMNVEV (reference sequence). V lost 4 bases, J lost 1 base, and 8 bases stayed unmatched. This CDR3 has 17 residues. The DNA for the CDR3 is TGTGCCAGCAGTTCATTTGGACAGGGGTGGTCTGGAAACACCATATATTTT. It codes for CASSSFGQGWSGNTIYF.

The chain combines TRBV6-5 with TRBJ2-2; a weak D match, TRBD1 (5 bases). V gave up 7 bases and J gave up 0 bases, with 12 bases separating them. Germline values: CDR1 MNHEY, CDR2 SVGAGI. The CDR3 is 15 amino acids. In nucleotides, the CDR3 is TGTGCCAGCACCCTAAGACAGACGAACACCGGGGAGCTGTTTTTT. This translates into CASTLRQTNTGELFF.

CDR3 sequence: CSVEGNPVPPTF. The CDR3 DNA reads as TGCAGCGTTGAAGGAAATCCGGTACCTCCAACCTTC. The chain is built from TRBV29-1 and TRBJ1-2; D remains unclear. The germline V gene encodes CDR1 SQVTM and CDR2 ANQGSEA. The CDR3 consists of 12 residues. The V gene lost 1 base and the J gene lost 14 bases, with 17 bases spanning the gap.

The CDR3 sequence is CASSPRTGIGNEQYF. The DNA of the CDR3 is TGTGCCAGTAGTCCCCGGACAGGGATCGGCAACGAGCAGTACTTC. The J gene is TRBJ2-7, the V gene TRBV19; 8 positions match TRBD1. V lost 5 bases and J lost 5; bases outside the gene matches: 11. CDR1 and CDR2 from the germline V gene are LNHDA and SQIVND (reference sequence). The CDR3 extends over 15 amino acids.

The chain recombines TRBV2 with TRBJ2-5; D is ambiguous. The CDR3 length is 13 residues. The V end lost 7 bases, the J end lost 4 bases, and 13 bases lay between the germline ends. Germline V gene data show CDR1 as SNHLY and CDR2 as FYNNEI. CDR3 loop: CASTLTAPETQYF. The CDR3 DNA is TGTGCCAGCACTCTGACTGCCCCAGAGACCCAGTACTTC.

This clone was picked up one time. V and J are TRBV19 and TRBJ2-7, with D possibly TRBD1 on 6 matching bases. CDR1 is LNHDA, CDR2 SQIVND, per germline (reference sequence). The ends were cut back, 5 bases at V and 0 bases at J, with 14 bases in the middle. The CDR3 contains 15 residues. The CDR3 here is CASSLLGRGSYEQYF. CDR3 coding DNA: TGTGCCAGTAGTCTTTTAGGCAGGGGCTCCTACGAGCAGTACTTC.

CDR3 in amino acids: CASSLDLRAVTYEQYF. The DNA of the CDR3 is TGTGCCAGCAGCTTAGATCTCAGGGCCGTAACCTACGAGCAGTACTTC. The chain has TRBV11-2 and TRBJ2-7; D might be TRBD1 (5 bases). CDR1 is SGHAT, CDR2 FQNNGV, per germline. The CDR3 is 16 amino acids. The germline V and J ends were trimmed by 0 bases and 2 bases, with 14 bases remaining between them.

The V gene is TRBV5-4, the J gene TRBJ2-7, with TRBD2 matching over 12 bases. V dropped 4 bases and J dropped 0; count of bases not matched to a gene: 8. Germline V gene lookup returns CDR1 SGHNT and CDR2 YYREEE (reference sequence). This CDR3 region has 17 residues. The CDR3, as DNA: TGTGCCAGCAGCACTGGACTAGCGGGGATGACCTCCTACGAGCAGTACTTC. Translation gives CASSTGLAGMTSYEQYF.

The J gene is TRBJ2-7, the V gene TRBV28; D possibly corresponds to TRBD2 (6 bases). The CDR3 loop spans 16 amino acids. Germline loops: CDR1 MDHEN, CDR2 SYDVKM. V was pared by 2 bases and J by 2 bases, with 16 bases between. In DNA form, the CDR3 reads TGTGCCAGCAGTTTAACGGGCGGGATAGAACCCTACGAGCAGTACTTC. This translates into CASSLTGGIEPYEQYF.

The J gene is TRBJ2-3, the V gene TRBV2, with 7 positions matching TRBD1. This CDR3 comprises 13 residues. V trimming: 4 bases; J trimming: 6 bases; junction bases outside the gene matches: 4. Germline CDR1 and CDR2: SNHLY and FYNNEI. The CDR3 reads CASSGQGTDTQYF. In DNA form, the CDR3 reads TGTGCCAGCAGTGGACAGGGTACGGATACGCAGTATTTT.

This clone appeared once. The CDR3, as DNA: TGTGCCAGTAGTATATGGCAGATGTACAATGAGCAGTTCTTC. The encoded protein is CASSIWQMYNEQFF. The chain combines TRBV19 with TRBJ2-1, with D unclear. The V and J ends lost 2 bases and 4 bases respectively, with 9 bases between them. CDR1 is LNHDA and CDR2 is SQIVND in the germline V gene (reference sequence). The CDR3 is made up of 14 amino acids. Together with reference TRBV19 and TRBJ2-1, the CDR3 gives the full variable domain: DGGITQSPKYLFRKEGQNVTLSCEQNLNHDAMYWYRQDPGQGLRLIYYSQIVNDFQKGDIAEGYSVSREKKESFPLTVTSAQKNPTAFYLCASSIWQMYNEQFFGPGTRLTVL.